The sequence of this TCR beta chain was determined in a study of blood T cell repertoires in COVID-19. Germline V CDR1 and CDR2: DFQATT, SNEGSKA (reference sequence). V lost 3 bases to trimming and J lost 2 bases; unmatched junction nucleotides: 3. This CDR3 has 15 residues. TCRdb keeps only in-frame clones here, not all; method: immunoSEQ multiplex PCR. The sample contains roughly 260,000 clones, approximately 85% of which appear only once. This receptor was identified in a woman in her forties or fifties who had recovered from COVID-19. Sequences were obtained from PBMCs or T cells enriched from blood (not recorded which). This chain links TRBV20-1 with TRBJ2-1, with 11 positions matching TRBD2. The CDR3 DNA is TGCAGTGCTAGTGCGACTAGCGGGACCTACAATGAGCAGTTCTTC. Translation: CSASATSGTYNEQFF.